This entry lists 24 T cell receptor beta chains sequenced from one sample in a study of shared clonotypes between healthy human individuals. Measured with immunoSEQ multiplex PCR; TCRdb has only the in-frame clones, and not every one. The table records some 1,900,000 clones, about 95% of them present only once. Terminally differentiated effector memory CD45RA+ cells were excluded from the naive CD8 cells, which were CD45RO-negative and positively selected for CCR7. Input material: naive CD8+ T cells sorted from blood. The receptor source for this set is a man between 18 and 35 years old in good health.

V gene TRBV5-4 combines with J gene TRBJ2-7; 8 bases match TRBD2. This CDR3 has 12 residues. The ends lost 7 bases at V and 5 bases at J; junction bases unmatched: 5. Germline V CDR1 and CDR2: SGHNT, YYREEE (reference sequence). The CDR3 sequence is CASHGGGDEQYF. DNA of the CDR3: TGTGCCAGCCACGGGGGGGGTGACGAGCAGTACTTC.

The chain combines TRBV5-6 with TRBJ2-5, with TRBD2 identical over 7 bases. Germline CDR1 reads SGHDT; CDR2 reads YYEEEE. V lost 0 bases and J lost 3; bases outside the gene matches: 8. The CDR3 sequence is 16 residues long. DNA for the CDR3: TGTGCCAGCAGCTTGGGCGCGCGGGGGACTGAAGAGACCCAGTACTTC. As protein: CASSLGARGTEETQYF.

J is TRBJ2-3 and V is TRBV13; D is uncertain. V lost 3 bases and J lost 6, with 7 bases in between. There are 12 residues in the CDR3. Germline V gene data show CDR1 as PRHDT and CDR2 as FYEKMQ (reference sequence). The CDR3 reads CASSFYGDTQYF. In nucleotides, the CDR3 is TGTGCCAGCAGCTTCTATGGCGATACGCAGTATTTT.

As for this clone: Other DNA variants within this sample encode the same CDR3. The chain couples TRBV7-8 to TRBJ2-7; the D is unclear. The CDR3 extends over 12 amino acids. The germline V and J ends were trimmed by 2 bases and 3 bases, with 5 bases remaining between them. Germline CDR1 reads SGHVS; CDR2 reads FQNEAQ. DNA of the CDR3: TGTGCCAGCAGCTTATGGAACTACGAGCAGTACTTC. It specifies CASSLWNYEQYF.

This clone appeared a single time. V gene TRBV9 combines with J gene TRBJ2-7, with D possibly being TRBD1 (6 bases). This CDR3 has 13 amino acids. Germline assignment: CDR1 SGDLS and CDR2 YYNGEE. With 0 bases removed from V and 5 bases from J, the gap between germline ends came to 9 bases. CDR3 nucleotides: TGTGCCAGCAGCGTAGACAGGGCCCACGAGCAGTACTTC. Protein product: CASSVDRAHEQYF.

This sequence joins TRBV27 and TRBJ2-7, with D maybe TRBD2 (7 bases). Germline V gene sequence: CDR1 MNHEY, CDR2 SMNVEV (reference sequence). The length of the CDR3 is 15 residues. Trimming took 7 bases from V and 2 from J, leaving 18 bases between them. In DNA, the CDR3 is TGTGCCAGCACCCTCCATGGGGGGGGCGCCTACGAGCAGTACTTC. It translates to CASTLHGGGAYEQYF.

Points on this clone: Its ends do not fully match the called genes, so a read error is possible. The rearrangement joins TRBV27 to TRBJ1-2; D gene ambiguous. This CDR3 has 14 residues. Germline V gene data show CDR1 as MNHEY and CDR2 as SMNVEV (reference sequence). The CDR3: CTSSSLSDLYGYTF. The DNA of the CDR3 is TGTACCAGCAGTTCCCTCTCAGATCTCTATGGCTACACCTTC.

The genes are TRBV28 and TRBJ2-1; a possible D gene is TRBD1 (6 bases). The CDR3 length is 18 residues. V was pared by 4 bases and J by 14 bases, with 33 bases between. Germline V gives CDR1 MDHEN, CDR2 SYDVKM. The CDR3: CASSSAGRPTKQGNSKFF. The DNA of the CDR3 is TGTGCCAGCAGTTCGGCCGGCAGGCCAACTAAACAGGGAAATTCGAAGTTCTTC. The variable domain in full, completed from reference TRBV28 and TRBJ2-1, reads DVKVTQSSRYLVKRTGEKVFLECVQDMDHENMFWYRQDPGLGLRLIYFSYDVKMKEKGDIPEGYSVSREKKERFSLILESASTNQTSMYLCASSSAGRPTKQGNSKFFGPGTRLTVL.

The chain is built from TRBV13 and TRBJ2-1; TRBD2 agrees at 13 bases. CDR1 and CDR2 from the germline V gene are PRHDT and FYEKMQ (reference sequence). V shed 4 bases, J shed 7 bases, and the junction held 4 bases outside the gene matches. The CDR3 sequence is 15 residues long. The DNA of the CDR3 is TGTGCCAGCAGCTCGGGACTAGCGGGAATGAATGAGCAGTTCTTC. Translated, it gives CASSSGLAGMNEQFF.

V gene TRBV4-1 combines with J gene TRBJ2-3, with no clear D. The CDR3 length is 14 residues. The germline CDR1 and CDR2 sequences are MGHRA and YSYEKL. The ends were cut back, 1 base at V and 4 bases at J, with 9 bases in the middle. In DNA form, the CDR3 reads TGCGCCAGCAGCCAAGCCCCTTTGTCAGATACGCAGTATTTT. Amino acid sequence: CASSQAPLSDTQYF.

This sequence joins TRBV10-2 and TRBJ1-1; D not resolved. V dropped 3 bases and J dropped 4 bases, with 12 bases sitting between them. The CDR3 covers 14 residues. Germline CDR1 reads WSHSY; CDR2 reads SAAADI. The chain's CDR3 is CASSDRALATEAFF. The CDR3, as DNA: TGCGCCAGCAGTGACCGGGCCCTGGCCACTGAAGCTTTCTTT.

The rearrangement links TRBV6-5 to TRBJ1-2, with TRBD1 matching over 7 bases. Trimming at V came to 6 bases and at J to 3 bases, leaving 10 bases not matched to a gene. The CDR3 runs to 15 residues. Germline V lookup: CDR1 MNHEY, CDR2 SVGAGI. CDR3 DNA: TGTGCCAGCAGCCGACAGGGAGGTCCCTACTATGGCTACACCTTC. Protein product: CASSRQGGPYYGYTF.

This clone was seen a single time. Other DNA sequences of this sample code for an identical CDR3. This chain joins TRBV6-5 and TRBJ2-7, with a weak D call TRBD1 (6 bases). The germline V and J ends were trimmed by 0 bases and 2 bases, with 8 bases remaining between them. The germline V gene encodes CDR1 MNHEY and CDR2 SVGAGI. CDR3 length: 14 residues. This CDR3 is CASSYSPGAYEQYF. The CDR3, as DNA: TGTGCCAGCAGTTACTCGCCAGGGGCCTACGAGCAGTACTTC.

A note on this clone: A junction end diverges from the germline sequence, so it may reflect a read error. V gene TRBV28 combines with J gene TRBJ1-6; no clear D. The CDR3 has 14 amino acids. Germline-derived CDR1 and CDR2 are MDHEN and SYDVKM. CDR3: CASSGRPYNSPRHF. The DNA for the CDR3 is TGTGCCAGCAGTGGCAGGCCCTATAATTCACCCCGCCACTTT.

The chain links TRBV7-9 to TRBJ2-3, with D hard to call. The CDR3 spans 14 residues. The germline V gene encodes CDR1 SEHNR and CDR2 FQNEAQ (reference sequence). The V and J ends lost 3 bases and 6 bases respectively, with 13 bases between them. The CDR3 DNA reads as TGTGCCAGCAGCTTGAAGACCCACCGGGATACGCAGTATTTT. This translates into CASSLKTHRDTQYF.

The V and J genes are TRBV2 and TRBJ2-1; D ambiguous. The length of the CDR3 is 17 residues. Trimming pared 2 bases from V and 0 bases from J, leaving 14 bases between. CDR1 is SNHLY and CDR2 is FYNNEI in the germline V gene. This CDR3 is CASSELPQLSSYNEQFF. Here the CDR3 DNA reads TGTGCCAGCAGTGAACTTCCTCAGTTGAGCTCCTACAATGAGCAGTTCTTC.

The chain is built from TRBV27 and TRBJ2-3, with 9 bases aligning to TRBD1. The CDR3 spans 15 residues. The V segment lost 7 bases and the J segment 8 bases; nucleotides outside the gene matches: 13. The germline V gene encodes CDR1 MNHEY and CDR2 SMNVEV (reference sequence). CDR3 sequence: CASTPHGTGLGTQYF. CDR3 bases: TGTGCCAGCACCCCCCACGGGACAGGGCTTGGTACGCAGTATTTT.

The V gene is TRBV4-1, the J gene TRBJ1-1, with TRBD1 identical over 12 bases. Germline loops: CDR1 MGHRA, CDR2 YSYEKL. The CDR3 is made up of 17 amino acids. Trimming took 4 bases from V and 1 from J; bases not matched to a gene: 7. As DNA, the CDR3 is TGCGCCAGCAGCCCCGTCCCGGGACAGGGGGCGAACACTGAAGCTTTCTTT. This gives the protein CASSPVPGQGANTEAFF.

This chain joins TRBV5-8 and TRBJ1-5; no firm D call. CDR1 SGHTS and CDR2 YDEGEE come from the germline V gene. CDR3 size: 14 residues. V was pared by 4 bases and J by 10 bases, with 18 bases between. The CDR3 DNA follows: TGTGCCAGCAGCCACCAACGGGCCCTTCTCCCCCAGCATTTT. This codes for CASSHQRALLPQHF.

This chain uses TRBV6-5 with TRBJ2-7; a weak D match, TRBD1 (6 bases). CDR3 length: 13 residues. The germline V and J ends were trimmed by 6 bases and 3 bases, with 12 bases remaining between them. CDR1 MNHEY and CDR2 SVGAGI come from the germline V gene. The DNA for the CDR3 is TGTGCCAGCAGGCCCAGGGGCAACTACGAGCAGTACTTC. Its translation is CASRPRGNYEQYF.

J is TRBJ2-1 and V is TRBV6-5; D is uncertain. The ends were cut back, 2 bases at V and 2 bases at J, with 10 bases in the middle. The CDR3 totals 15 residues. Germline CDR1 and CDR2: MNHEY and SVGAGI. As DNA, the CDR3 is TGTGCCAGCAGTTACGGCGCCGGGCCCTACAATGAGCAGTTCTTC. Protein sequence: CASSYGAGPYNEQFF.

The V gene is TRBV27, the J gene TRBJ2-7, with D possibly matching TRBD1 (6 bases). CDR3 size: 13 residues. Germline assignment: CDR1 MNHEY and CDR2 SMNVEV (reference sequence). V was pared by 3 bases and J by 3 bases, with 9 bases between. The CDR3 sequence: CASSLAGVYEQYF. The CDR3 coding sequence is TGTGCCAGCAGTTTGGCAGGGGTCTACGAGCAGTACTTC.

The V call is TRBV7-9, the J call TRBJ1-1; perhaps TRBD1 as D (5 bases). This CDR3 contains 14 residues. The V end lost 4 bases, the J end lost 3 bases, and 12 bases lay between the germline ends. Germline lookup yields CDR1 SEHNR and CDR2 FQNEAQ (reference sequence). The CDR3 sequence is CASSSSGIYTEAFF. The DNA for the CDR3 is TGTGCCAGCAGCTCCTCAGGGATTTACACTGAAGCTTTCTTT.

This clone is a singleton in its sample. CDR3 bases: TGTGCCAGCACCTCGGAAGGAGGAAGGGAGACCCAGTACTTC. This sequence encodes CASTSEGGRETQYF. The gene calls are TRBV6-1 and TRBJ2-5, with D possibly matching TRBD2 (5 bases). The germline V and J ends were trimmed by 7 bases and 5 bases, with 17 bases remaining between them. The CDR3 is 14 amino acids. Germline V lookup: CDR1 MNHNS, CDR2 SASEGT.